These T cell receptor beta chains were read from a single sample in a study of a mutant IDH1 vaccine in newly diagnosed glioma. Antigens of these TCRs are unknown. Clones were sequenced by immunoSEQ multiplex PCR, and TCRdb holds only the in-frame ones, with some missing. The table has tens of thousands of clones, about four fifths seen once. The sequences come from PBMCs, collected from a glioma patient whose treatment included an IDH1 peptide vaccine. The origin of the receptors is a man aged 35 to 55 with glioma. The CDR3 runs from the conserved cysteine through the conserved F or W. A D gene is named only where the DNA matches it firmly. Clone sizes are given selectively: once, few, many, or a class where the clone is expanded.

v_call: TRBV11-1
d_call: TRBD2
j_call: TRBJ2-5
clone_size: .
cdr3_aa: CASSFPLAGGPPGAQYF
cdr3_nt: TGTGCCAGCAGCTTCCCCCTAGCGGGGGGCCCCCCGGGGGCCCAGTACTTC

v_call: TRBV18
d_call: TRBD1
j_call: TRBJ1-5
clone_size: .
cdr3_aa: CASSTGTGPSNQPQHF
cdr3_nt: TGTGCCAGCTCAACAGGGACAGGGCCCAGCAATCAGCCCCAGCATTTT

v_call: TRBV10-3
d_call: .
j_call: TRBJ1-3
clone_size: .
cdr3_aa: CAIIDPGNTIYF
cdr3_nt: TGTGCCATCATTGACCCTGGAAACACCATATATTTT

v_call: TRBV6-1
d_call: TRBD1
j_call: TRBJ1-1
clone_size: .
cdr3_aa: CASRRQGGTEAFF
cdr3_nt: TGTGCCAGCAGGAGACAGGGAGGGACTGAAGCTTTCTTT

v_call: TRBV21-1
d_call: .
j_call: TRBJ2-7
clone_size: .
cdr3_aa: CASSTIGDSDYYEQYF
cdr3_nt: TGTGCCAGCAGCACCATTGGGGACAGTGATTATTACGAGCAGTACTTC

v_call: TRBV28
d_call: .
j_call: TRBJ1-5
clone_size: .
cdr3_aa: CASSWERQPQHF
cdr3_nt: TGTGCCAGCAGCTGGGAGCGTCAGCCCCAGCATTTT

v_call: TRBV7-9
d_call: TRBD1
j_call: TRBJ1-2
clone_size: .
cdr3_aa: CASSLGGQGASYGYTF
cdr3_nt: TGTGCCAGCAGCTTAGGGGGACAGGGGGCCTCCTATGGCTACACCTTC

v_call: TRBV28
d_call: .
j_call: TRBJ2-7
clone_size: .
cdr3_aa: CASRRMGPSYYEQYF
cdr3_nt: TGTGCCAGCAGACGCATGGGCCCCTCCTACTACGAGCAGTACTTC

v_call: TRBV19
d_call: .
j_call: TRBJ1-2
clone_size: .
cdr3_aa: CASSMAGGYTF
cdr3_nt: TGTGCCAGTAGTATGGCTGGAGGCTACACCTTC

v_call: TRBV4-2
d_call: .
j_call: TRBJ2-2
clone_size: .
cdr3_aa: CASSPGLTTGELFF
cdr3_nt: TGTGCCAGCAGCCCAGGACTAACCACCGGGGAGCTGTTTTTT

v_call: TRBV6-6
d_call: TRBD1
j_call: TRBJ2-7
clone_size: .
cdr3_aa: CASSSLGQGRTYEQYF
cdr3_nt: TGTGCCAGCAGTTCTCTCGGACAGGGCCGAACCTACGAGCAGTACTTC

v_call: TRBV5-1
d_call: TRBD1
j_call: TRBJ1-4
clone_size: .
cdr3_aa: CASRAGTGGDREKLFF
cdr3_nt: TGCGCCAGCAGGGCCGGGACAGGGGGCGATAGGGAAAAACTGTTTTTT

v_call: TRBV9
d_call: TRBD2
j_call: TRBJ2-5
clone_size: .
cdr3_aa: CASSVAGTSGTQYF
cdr3_nt: TGTGCCAGCAGCGTAGCCGGGACTAGCGGGACCCAGTACTTC

v_call: TRBV29-1
d_call: TRBD1
j_call: TRBJ1-2
clone_size: .
cdr3_aa: CSVVPTGRGYTF
cdr3_nt: TGCAGCGTTGTACCGACAGGGCGAGGCTACACCTTC

v_call: TRBV19
d_call: TRBD2
j_call: TRBJ2-1
clone_size: .
cdr3_aa: CASSPLVGAGGLRSYNEQFF
cdr3_nt: TGTGCCAGTAGTCCCCTGGTAGGAGCGGGAGGGCTCCGCTCCTACAATGAGCAGTTCTTC

v_call: TRBV7-6
d_call: TRBD2
j_call: TRBJ2-3
clone_size: few
cdr3_aa: CASSLVSGGSDTQYF
cdr3_nt: TGTGCCAGCAGCTTAGTTAGCGGGGGGTCAGATACGCAGTATTTT

v_call: TRBV9
d_call: .
j_call: TRBJ2-7
clone_size: many
cdr3_aa: CASSVEAGSYEQYF
cdr3_nt: TGTGCCAGCAGCGTAGAGGCGGGTAGCTACGAGCAGTACTTC

v_call: TRBV15
d_call: .
j_call: TRBJ1-4
clone_size: .
cdr3_aa: CATSRGDSSSNEKLFF
cdr3_nt: TGTGCCACCAGCAGGGGCGACAGCTCTTCTAATGAAAAACTGTTTTTT

v_call: TRBV4-2
d_call: TRBD2
j_call: TRBJ2-2
clone_size: few
cdr3_aa: CASSSAGGNTGELFF
cdr3_nt: TGTGCCAGCAGCTCAGCGGGGGGAAACACCGGGGAGCTGTTTTTT

v_call: TRBV28
d_call: .
j_call: TRBJ1-2
clone_size: .
cdr3_aa: CASSFGLSYYGYTF
cdr3_nt: TGTGCCAGCAGTTTTGGGTTGAGCTACTATGGCTACACCTTC

v_call: TRBV6-5
d_call: .
j_call: TRBJ2-1
clone_size: .
cdr3_aa: CASSFAEGVEQFF
cdr3_nt: TGTGCCAGCAGTTTCGCTGAGGGCGTTGAGCAGTTCTTC

v_call: TRBV5-6
d_call: TRBD1
j_call: TRBJ1-2
clone_size: .
cdr3_aa: CASSPGQGGGYGYTF
cdr3_nt: TGTGCCAGCAGCCCAGGACAGGGTGGGGGCTATGGCTACACCTTC

v_call: TRBV21-1
d_call: .
j_call: TRBJ1-5
clone_size: .
cdr3_aa: CASSKAPQGNQPQHF
cdr3_nt: TGTGCCAGCAGCAAAGCTCCCCAGGGCAATCAGCCCCAGCATTTT

v_call: TRBV19
d_call: .
j_call: TRBJ1-5
clone_size: few
cdr3_aa: CASRARVRDQPQHF
cdr3_nt: TGTGCCAGTAGAGCACGGGTCAGGGACCAGCCCCAGCATTTT

v_call: TRBV4-2
d_call: TRBD2
j_call: TRBJ2-3
clone_size: .
cdr3_aa: CASSQGGTSGASITDTQYF
cdr3_nt: TGTGCCAGCAGCCAAGGAGGGACTAGCGGGGCTTCTATCACAGATACGCAGTATTTT

v_call: TRBV2
d_call: TRBD1
j_call: TRBJ2-3
clone_size: once
cdr3_aa: CASLRDRGRGTDTQYF
cdr3_nt: TGTGCCAGCCTCCGGGACAGGGGGCGCGGCACAGATACGCAGTATTTT

v_call: TRBV30
d_call: TRBD1
j_call: TRBJ1-1
clone_size: few
cdr3_aa: CAWSQQGAGTEAFF
cdr3_nt: TGTGCCTGGAGCCAACAGGGGGCAGGCACTGAAGCTTTCTTT

v_call: TRBV5-1
d_call: .
j_call: TRBJ2-7
clone_size: .
cdr3_aa: CASSLQDNSYEQYF
cdr3_nt: TGCGCCAGCAGCTTACAGGACAACTCCTACGAGCAGTACTTC

v_call: TRBV4-2
d_call: .
j_call: TRBJ2-7
clone_size: .
cdr3_aa: CASSQGPQVDF
cdr3_nt: TGTGCCAGCAGCCAAGGGCCCCAGGTAGACTTC

v_call: TRBV11-2
d_call: TRBD2
j_call: TRBJ2-7
clone_size: .
cdr3_aa: CASSPSGGIYEQYF
cdr3_nt: TGTGCCAGCAGCCCCTCGGGGGGAATCTACGAGCAGTACTTC

v_call: TRBV5-1
d_call: .
j_call: TRBJ2-7
clone_size: .
cdr3_aa: CASSLGVAGPYEQYF
cdr3_nt: TGCGCCAGCAGCTTGGGTGTTGCGGGACCCTACGAGCAGTACTTC

v_call: TRBV10-1
d_call: .
j_call: TRBJ2-7
clone_size: .
cdr3_aa: CASSPNRLPYEQYF
cdr3_nt: TGCGCCAGCAGTCCCAACAGGTTACCCTACGAGCAGTACTTC

v_call: TRBV29-1
d_call: .
j_call: TRBJ2-7
clone_size: .
cdr3_aa: CSVVLPSYEQYF
cdr3_nt: TGCAGCGTTGTGCTGCCCTCCTACGAGCAGTACTTC

v_call: TRBV4-1
d_call: .
j_call: TRBJ2-3
clone_size: .
cdr3_aa: CASSQDRGFRYTDTQYF
cdr3_nt: TGCGCCAGCAGCCAAGATAGAGGCTTCAGGTACACAGATACGCAGTATTTT

v_call: TRBV29-1
d_call: .
j_call: TRBJ2-3
clone_size: .
cdr3_aa: CSVEGPTGAQADTQYF
cdr3_nt: TGCAGCGTTGAGGGCCCCACCGGGGCACAGGCAGATACGCAGTATTTT

v_call: TRBV2
d_call: .
j_call: TRBJ1-5
clone_size: .
cdr3_aa: CASSVSYSNQPQHF
cdr3_nt: TGTGCCAGCAGTGTGAGCTATAGCAATCAGCCCCAGCATTTT

v_call: TRBV29-1
d_call: .
j_call: TRBJ2-1
clone_size: .
cdr3_aa: CSVSGGLNEQFF
cdr3_nt: TGCAGCGTTTCCGGGGGGCTCAATGAGCAGTTCTTC

v_call: TRBV19
d_call: .
j_call: TRBJ2-3
clone_size: few
cdr3_aa: CASKRSTGADTQYF
cdr3_nt: TGTGCCAGTAAACGTTCCACCGGGGCAGATACGCAGTATTTT

v_call: TRBV11-3
d_call: .
j_call: TRBJ1-1
clone_size: .
cdr3_aa: CASSLGRGTEAFF
cdr3_nt: TGTGCCAGCAGCTTAGGCAGGGGCACTGAAGCTTTCTTT

v_call: TRBV18
d_call: TRBD1
j_call: TRBJ1-1
clone_size: few
cdr3_aa: CASSPPQGATEAFF
cdr3_nt: TGTGCCAGCTCACCACCCCAGGGGGCTACTGAAGCTTTCTTT

v_call: TRBV11-2
d_call: .
j_call: TRBJ1-6
clone_size: few
cdr3_aa: CASSPRTENNSPLHF
cdr3_nt: TGTGCCAGCAGCCCACGGACAGAGAATAATTCACCCCTCCACTTT

v_call: TRBV2
d_call: .
j_call: TRBJ1-2
clone_size: .
cdr3_aa: CASSEIGADTYGYTF
cdr3_nt: TGTGCCAGCAGTGAAATTGGGGCAGATACCTATGGCTACACCTTC

v_call: TRBV5-6
d_call: TRBD1
j_call: TRBJ2-1
clone_size: .
cdr3_aa: CASRRQGGSYNEQFF
cdr3_nt: TGTGCCAGCAGGAGACAGGGGGGGTCCTACAATGAGCAGTTCTTC

v_call: TRBV7-2
d_call: .
j_call: TRBJ1-5
clone_size: .
cdr3_aa: CASSPQSNQPQHF
cdr3_nt: TGTGCCAGCAGCCCGCAGTCTAATCAGCCCCAGCATTTT

v_call: TRBV5-6
d_call: .
j_call: TRBJ1-1
clone_size: .
cdr3_aa: CASSVLSGKIGAFF
cdr3_nt: TGTGCCAGCAGCGTTCTCTCAGGGAAAATTGGGGCTTTCTTT

v_call: TRBV19
d_call: TRBD2
j_call: TRBJ2-6
clone_size: .
cdr3_aa: CASRPKPGLAGGSSGANVLTF
cdr3_nt: TGTGCCAGTAGGCCGAAACCGGGACTAGCGGGGGGCTCCTCTGGGGCCAACGTCCTGACTTTC

v_call: TRBV7-2
d_call: .
j_call: TRBJ2-7
clone_size: .
cdr3_aa: CASSLVTLAEQYF
cdr3_nt: TGTGCCAGCAGCTTAGTTACGTTAGCCGAGCAGTACTTC

v_call: TRBV14
d_call: .
j_call: TRBJ2-2
clone_size: .
cdr3_aa: CASSERRTNTGELFF
cdr3_nt: TGTGCCAGCAGCGAGAGACGGACGAACACCGGGGAGCTGTTTTTT

v_call: TRBV18
d_call: TRBD1
j_call: TRBJ2-7
clone_size: once
cdr3_aa: CASSAQGQGGNEQYF
cdr3_nt: TGTGCCAGCTCCGCGCAAGGACAGGGTGGTAACGAGCAGTACTTC

v_call: TRBV30
d_call: .
j_call: TRBJ2-5
clone_size: .
cdr3_aa: CAWSPALETQYF
cdr3_nt: TGTGCCTGGAGCCCAGCGCTAGAGACCCAGTACTTC

v_call: TRBV10-3
d_call: TRBD1
j_call: TRBJ1-4
clone_size: .
cdr3_aa: CAISGQGTNEKLFF
cdr3_nt: TGTGCCATCAGCGGACAGGGAACTAATGAAAAACTGTTTTTT

v_call: TRBV25-1
d_call: .
j_call: TRBJ2-7
clone_size: .
cdr3_aa: CASSDYEQYF
cdr3_nt: TGTGCCAGCAGTGATTACGAGCAGTACTTC

v_call: TRBV2
d_call: .
j_call: TRBJ1-6
clone_size: .
cdr3_aa: CASSELNSPLHF
cdr3_nt: TGTGCCAGCAGTGAATTGAATTCACCCCTCCACTTT

v_call: TRBV2
d_call: TRBD1
j_call: TRBJ2-2
clone_size: .
cdr3_aa: CASSRTGAGGGLLGELFF
cdr3_nt: TGTGCTAGCAGTCGGACAGGGGCCGGCGGCGGGCTACTCGGGGAGCTGTTTTTT

v_call: TRBV29-1
d_call: .
j_call: TRBJ2-3
clone_size: .
cdr3_aa: CSAKDSTDTQYF
cdr3_nt: TGCAGCGCGAAAGACAGCACAGATACGCAGTATTTT

v_call: TRBV7-2
d_call: .
j_call: TRBJ1-2
clone_size: .
cdr3_aa: CASSLDRANYGYTF
cdr3_nt: TGTGCCAGCAGCCTGGACAGAGCTAACTATGGCTACACCTTC

v_call: TRBV4-3
d_call: TRBD1
j_call: TRBJ1-3
clone_size: few
cdr3_aa: CASSQTGDGGNTIYF
cdr3_nt: TGCGCCAGCAGCCAAACAGGGGATGGTGGAAACACCATATATTTT